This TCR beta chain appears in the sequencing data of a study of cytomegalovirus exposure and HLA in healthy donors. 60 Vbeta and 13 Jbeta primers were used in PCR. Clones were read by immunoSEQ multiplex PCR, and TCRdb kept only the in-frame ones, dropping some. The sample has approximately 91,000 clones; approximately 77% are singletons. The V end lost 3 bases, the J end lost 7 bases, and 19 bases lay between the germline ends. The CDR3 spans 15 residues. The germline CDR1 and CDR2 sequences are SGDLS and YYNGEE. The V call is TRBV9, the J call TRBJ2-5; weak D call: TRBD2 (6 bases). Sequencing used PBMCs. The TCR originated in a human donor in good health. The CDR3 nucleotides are TGTGCCAGCAGCGCCAGACTAGGCGGATTTCGGACCCAGTACTTC. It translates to CASSARLGGFRTQYF.